Sequencing of this TCR beta chain was carried out in a study of shared T cell receptors in the human thymus. V was trimmed by 5 bases and J by 6 bases, leaving 17 bases between them. From germline, CDR1 is SEHNR and CDR2 FQNEAQ (reference sequence). This CDR3 has 15 amino acids. Generated by immunoSEQ multiplex PCR, the TCRdb table keeps only in-frame clones and is missing some. In the table there are about 400,000 clones, around 95% of which are singletons. The sample comprised thymocytes. The chain employs TRBV7-9 and TRBJ1-5; D uncertain. The TCR was taken from a human donor. CDR3 sequence: CASSHDSGTGQPQHF. DNA of the CDR3: TGTGCCAGCAGCCACGATTCCGGTACGGGTCAGCCCCAGCATTTT. Complete variable domain (other parts from reference TRBV7-9 and TRBJ1-5): DTGVSQNPRHKITKRGQNVTFRCDPISEHNRLYWYRQTLGQGPEFLTYFQNEAQLEKSRLLSDRFSAERPKGSFSTLEIQRTEQGDSAMYLCASSHDSGTGQPQHFGDGTRLSIL.